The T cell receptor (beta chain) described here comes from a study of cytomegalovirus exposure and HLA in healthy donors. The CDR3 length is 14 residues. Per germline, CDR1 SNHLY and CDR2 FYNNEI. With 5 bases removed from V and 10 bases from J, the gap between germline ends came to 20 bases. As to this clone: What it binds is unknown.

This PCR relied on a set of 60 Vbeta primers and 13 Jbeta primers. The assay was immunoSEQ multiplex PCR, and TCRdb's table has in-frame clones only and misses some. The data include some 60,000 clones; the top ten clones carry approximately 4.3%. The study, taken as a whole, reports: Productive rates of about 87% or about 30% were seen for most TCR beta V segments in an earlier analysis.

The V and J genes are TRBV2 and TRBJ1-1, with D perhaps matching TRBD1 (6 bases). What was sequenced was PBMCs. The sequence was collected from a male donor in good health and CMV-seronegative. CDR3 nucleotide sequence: TGTGCCAGCAGTCCAACCGGGACATCCCGGCGAGCTTTCTTT. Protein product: CASSPTGTSRRAFF. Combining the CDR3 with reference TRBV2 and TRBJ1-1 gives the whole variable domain EPEVTQTPSHQVTQMGQEVILRCVPISNHLYFYWYRQILGQKVEFLVSFYNNEISEKSEIFDDQFSVERPDGSNFTLKIRSTKLEDSAMYFCASSPTGTSRRAFFGQGTRLTVV.